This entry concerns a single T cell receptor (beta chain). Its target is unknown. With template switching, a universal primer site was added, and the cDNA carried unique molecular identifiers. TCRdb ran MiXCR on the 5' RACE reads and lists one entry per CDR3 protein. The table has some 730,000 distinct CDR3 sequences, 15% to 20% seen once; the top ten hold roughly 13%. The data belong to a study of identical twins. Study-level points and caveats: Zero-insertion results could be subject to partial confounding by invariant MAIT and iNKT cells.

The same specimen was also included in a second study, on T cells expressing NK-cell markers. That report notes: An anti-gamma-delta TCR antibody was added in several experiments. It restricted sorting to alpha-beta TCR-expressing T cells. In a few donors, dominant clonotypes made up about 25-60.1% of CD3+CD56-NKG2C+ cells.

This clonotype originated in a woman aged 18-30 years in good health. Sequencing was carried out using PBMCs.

The CDR3 sequence is CASSSGQGKNNEQFF. DNA for the CDR3: TGTGCCAGCAGCTCCGGGCAGGGAAAAAACAATGAGCAGTTCTTC. J is TRBJ2-1 and V is TRBV5-6; TRBD1 might be the D (5 bases). The germline V gene encodes CDR1 SGHDT and CDR2 YYEEEE. This CDR3 is 15 amino acids long. The germline V and J ends were trimmed by 3 bases and 5 bases, with 15 bases remaining between them.